This record looks at one TCR beta chain sequence and its context. Its binding antigen is unknown. Within one base of it there is no much larger clone, and no base qualities were kept. The CDR3 sequence holds 13 residues, the cysteine and phenylalanine included. The retained sequence is limited to the CDR3, 39 bases, with the frame set at the first base. The junction shows trimming of 4 bases on V and 6 bases on J, plus 13 bases between the germline ends. From the germline V gene (reference sequence), CDR1 is MNHEY and CDR2 is SMNVEV. This record comes from a study of radiation and T cells in renal cell carcinoma (dated by TCRdb to 2020 to 2021). At the level of the whole study: The samples were drawn from a clinical trial, where primary renal cell carcinomas were treated with 15 Gy of stereotactic body radiation therapy and then removed by nephrectomy 4 weeks afterward. A total of some 51 samples underwent TCR beta sequencing, made up of 25 or so tumors and approximately 27 peripheral blood samples. Across all 50 or so samples, several million unique CDR3 nucleotide sequences, encoding 2,658,974 unique CDR3 amino acid sequences, were identified.

Overall study results and their limits: An increase in top tumor clonotypes in blood was observed from baseline to 2 weeks post-radiation, followed by contraction by 4 weeks, which was taken to suggest transient expansion of tumor-resident clones. Dynamics of the blood repertoire were not tracked past 4 weeks after treatment. Because pretreatment tumor biopsies were not available, the baseline intratumoral presence of clonotypes could not be determined. Effects of radiation dose or scheduling on the TCR repertoire could not be addressed with the single-armed trial design.

This sample's time point label indicates: blood 2 weeks post-SBRT. Read against the paper, the sample's treatment or condition label means: 15 Gy SBRT to primary tumor, nephrectomy 4 weeks later. To follow tumor-enriched clonotypes, serial peripheral blood was collected from radiation-treated patients at baseline and at 2 weeks and 4 weeks after SBRT. Renal cell carcinoma with clear cell pathology was present in all patients. Genomic DNA for TCR sequencing was prepared using the QIAamp DNA Blood Mini Kit (Qiagen). The analyses included only samples that passed all quality control checks. TCR beta libraries were generated from genomic DNA with the immunoSEQ kit, following the manufacturer's recommendations. To prepare libraries, a first multiplex PCR with proprietary primers was run, followed by a second PCR that added unique barcodes, and a bead cleanup was done after each round. Each sample batch included a kit-provided positive control reaction and a negative control reaction. The final libraries were assessed on an Agilent 4200 TapeStation D1000 ScreenTape, pooled by volume, and quantified by qPCR. Sequencing ran on an Illumina NextSeq500 with a MidOutput 150-cycle cartridge, using 156 Read1 and 15 Index1 cycles with kit custom primers. The pooled library was loaded at 1.0 pM, and 20% PhiX control was spiked in. On the authors' methods: Vendor-processed data were analyzed in R, and a clonotype was defined as all T cells sharing the same CDR3 nucleotide sequence. For clone abundance analyses, frequencies were normalized to the 10,000 most abundant clones per sample. Public T cell clones, which averaged fewer than five per sample, were excluded before analysis. An abundance difference of at least 32-fold between compartments was the criterion for calling clonotypes tumor-enriched or baseline blood-enriched. A beta-binomial differential abundance model was applied to find clonotypes that expanded or contracted between blood time points. Tumor-blood repertoire similarity was measured with the Baroni-Urbani and Buser coefficient, and groups were compared using two-tailed Wilcoxon tests in R. TCRdb re-hosts the immuneACCESS table, in-frame sequences only. Its copies lack some clones; in the studies checked, an unresolved V gene accounts for under half of them, and the cause for the rest is not known. V and J calls and clone size are given by that table; D and trimming were obtained from the DNA. The table for this sample lists tens of thousands of clones; 80% of them were counted only once. The ten most abundant clones make up less than 30% of the sample.

The source was blood, collected from a patient whose treatment included radiotherapy and nephrectomy. The receptor chain draws on TRBV27 and TRBJ2-7; the D gene is unclear. This sequence was found in a woman in her sixties or seventies with renal cell carcinoma. The nucleotide sequence reads TGTGCCAGCAGTTCCATAGCTCTAGGCGAGCAGTACTTC. Its translation reads: CASSSIALGEQYF.